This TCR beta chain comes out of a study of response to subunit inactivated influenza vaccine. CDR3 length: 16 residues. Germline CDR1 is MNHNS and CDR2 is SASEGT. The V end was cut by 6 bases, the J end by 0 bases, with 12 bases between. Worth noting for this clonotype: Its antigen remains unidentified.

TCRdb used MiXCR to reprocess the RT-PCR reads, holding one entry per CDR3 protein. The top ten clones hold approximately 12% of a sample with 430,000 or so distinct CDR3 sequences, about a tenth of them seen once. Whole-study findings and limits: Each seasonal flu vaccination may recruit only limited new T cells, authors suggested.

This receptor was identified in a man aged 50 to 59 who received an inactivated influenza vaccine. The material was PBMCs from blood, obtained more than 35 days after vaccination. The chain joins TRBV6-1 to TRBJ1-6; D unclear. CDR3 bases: TGTGCCAGCAGGCTTCTTATGAGCTCCTATAATTCACCCCTCCACTTT. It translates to CASRLLMSSYNSPLHF.